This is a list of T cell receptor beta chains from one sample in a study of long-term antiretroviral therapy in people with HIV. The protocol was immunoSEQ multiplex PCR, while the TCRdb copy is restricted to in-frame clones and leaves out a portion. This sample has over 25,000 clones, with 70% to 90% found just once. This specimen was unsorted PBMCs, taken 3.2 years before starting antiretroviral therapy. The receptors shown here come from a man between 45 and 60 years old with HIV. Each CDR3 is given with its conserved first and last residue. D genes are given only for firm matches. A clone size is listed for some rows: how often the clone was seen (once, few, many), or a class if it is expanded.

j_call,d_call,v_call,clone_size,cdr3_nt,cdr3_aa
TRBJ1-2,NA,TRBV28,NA,TGTGCCAGCAAGTTTCGGGGGGGCGCGGATGGCTACACCTTC,CASKFRGGADGYTF
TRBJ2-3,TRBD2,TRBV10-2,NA,TGCGCCAGCGACCTTCGGAGGACTAGCGGGGTTACCACGGATACGCAGTATTTT,CASDLRRTSGVTTDTQYF
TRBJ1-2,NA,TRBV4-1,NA,TGCGCCAGCAAAATGGGAGGAAGAGCTAACTATGGCTACACCTTC,CASKMGGRANYGYTF
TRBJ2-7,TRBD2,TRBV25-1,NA,TGTGCCAGCAGTCGTGGTCTAGCGGGCTCCTACAAGCAGTACTTC,CASSRGLAGSYKQYF
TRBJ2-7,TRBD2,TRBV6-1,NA,TGTGCCAGGACGGGGGGGCGGTGTTACGAGCAGTACTTC,CARTGGRCYEQYF
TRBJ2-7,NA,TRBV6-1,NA,TGTGCCAGCATTCGGAGTCCCTCCTACGAGCAGTACTTC,CASIRSPSYEQYF
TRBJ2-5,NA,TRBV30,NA,TGTGCCTGGAGTGTTAGTCTGGCCCTCCAAGAGACCCAGTACTTC,CAWSVSLALQETQYF
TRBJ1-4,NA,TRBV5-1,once,TGCGCCAGCAGCTTGGAGCCGGGACGGAATGAAAAACTGTTTTTT,CASSLEPGRNEKLFF
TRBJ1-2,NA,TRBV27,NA,TGTGCCAGCAGGACCCAGGGAGGTGGCTATGGCTACACCTTC,CASRTQGGGYGYTF
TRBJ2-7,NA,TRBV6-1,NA,TGTGCCAGCAGTGTATCGGGACCGATCTACGAGCAGTACTTC,CASSVSGPIYEQYF
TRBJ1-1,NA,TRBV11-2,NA,TGTGCCAGCAGCTTAATTGGCAGGGATGGGACTGAAGCTTTCTTT,CASSLIGRDGTEAFF
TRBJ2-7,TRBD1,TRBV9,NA,TGTGCCAGCAGCGTTGCGACAGGGTTGGGGTCCGAGCAGTACTTC,CASSVATGLGSEQYF
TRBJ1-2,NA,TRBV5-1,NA,TGCGCCAGCAGCTGGGGGACCGGGGGGGATGGCTACACCTTC,CASSWGTGGDGYTF
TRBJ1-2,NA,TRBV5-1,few,TGCGCCAGCTCCCCCGCGGAAGGGGAGCCTACCTATGGCTACACCTTC,CASSPAEGEPTYGYTF
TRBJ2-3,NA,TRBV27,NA,TGTGCCAGCACCGCGACCGGGGTACATCGCACAGATACGCAGTATTTT,CASTATGVHRTDTQYF
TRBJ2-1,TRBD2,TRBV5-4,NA,TGTGCCAGCAGCTTTGCAGGACTAGGGTACAATGAGCAGTTCTTC,CASSFAGLGYNEQFF
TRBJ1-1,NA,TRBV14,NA,TGTGCCAGCAGCCGGGGACCGACCGGGGGAACTGAAGCTTTCTTT,CASSRGPTGGTEAFF
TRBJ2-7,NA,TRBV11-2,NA,TGTGCCAGCAGCCCTAAGGGGGGACAGACCTCCTACGAGCAGTACTTC,CASSPKGGQTSYEQYF
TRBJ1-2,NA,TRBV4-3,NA,TGCGCCAGCAGCCAAGTGGGGGTAAGAGGCTACACCTTC,CASSQVGVRGYTF
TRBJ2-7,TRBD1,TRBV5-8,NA,TGTGCCAGCAGCCTGGGGACAGGGGGCATCCACGAGCAGTACTTC,CASSLGTGGIHEQYF
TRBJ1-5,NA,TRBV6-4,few,TGTGCCAGCAGTGAGAACAAAGACCGCCTATCATATAGCAATCAGCCCCAGCATTTT,CASSENKDRLSYSNQPQHF
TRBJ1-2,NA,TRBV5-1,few,TGCGCCAGCAGCTTGGGGGAGCCTGGGTATGGCTACACCTTC,CASSLGEPGYGYTF
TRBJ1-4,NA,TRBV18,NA,TGTGCCAGCTCACCTCAGACGGTTCAAAATGAAAAACTGTTTTTT,CASSPQTVQNEKLFF
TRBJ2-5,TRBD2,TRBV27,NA,TGTGCCAGCCAGCGGGAGTTGGGAGAGACCCAGTACTTC,CASQRELGETQYF
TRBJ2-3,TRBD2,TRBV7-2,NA,TGTGCCAGCAGCGCAAGGTTCGGGGGGGGCGGCTCAGATACGCAGTATTTT,CASSARFGGGGSDTQYF
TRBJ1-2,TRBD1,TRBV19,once,TGTGCCAGTAGTATGTTCGGACAGGACTCAAACACCTTC,CASSMFGQDSNTF
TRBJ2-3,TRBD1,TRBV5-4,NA,TGTGCCAGCAGTTCGGGACAGACCACAGATACGCAGTATTTT,CASSSGQTTDTQYF
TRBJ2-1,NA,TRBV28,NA,TGTGCCAGCAGTTTCCCCACCCTTTTTAATGAGCAGTTCTTC,CASSFPTLFNEQFF
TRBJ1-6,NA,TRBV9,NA,TGTGCCAGCAGCGTAGGGGGTCCTGGGTATTCACCCCTCCACTTT,CASSVGGPGYSPLHF
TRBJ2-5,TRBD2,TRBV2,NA,TGTGCCAGCAGCATGACTAGCGGAGAAGAGACCCAGTACTTC,CASSMTSGEETQYF
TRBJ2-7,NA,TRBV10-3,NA,TGTGCCATCACAGGGGTCCCTGCTGAAGGGCAGTACTTC,CAITGVPAEGQYF
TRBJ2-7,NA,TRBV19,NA,TGTGCCAGTAGTCAGGTCGGGAGCTACGAGCAGTACTTC,CASSQVGSYEQYF
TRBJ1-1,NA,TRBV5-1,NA,TGCGCCAGCAGCTTGATTCCGGGCGAAGGAACTGAAGCTTTCTTT,CASSLIPGEGTEAFF
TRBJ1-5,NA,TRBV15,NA,TGTGCCACCAGCTCATCGGCATCCTCTTTAGGACAGCCCCAGCATTTT,CATSSSASSLGQPQHF
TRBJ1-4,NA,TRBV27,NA,TGTGCCAGCAACATCCGACAGAGTGAAAATGAAAAACTGTTTTTT,CASNIRQSENEKLFF
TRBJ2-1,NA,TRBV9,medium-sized,TGTGCCAGCAATACGGGGGACAATGAGCAGTTCTTC,CASNTGDNEQFF
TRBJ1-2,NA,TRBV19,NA,TGTGCCAGTCGAATGACAGAGTCCTATGGCTACACCTTC,CASRMTESYGYTF
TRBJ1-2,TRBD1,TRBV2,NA,TGTGCCAGCAGCCCTGGACAGGAGGGGTATGGCTACACCTTC,CASSPGQEGYGYTF
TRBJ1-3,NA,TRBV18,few,TGTGCCAGCTCACCCGGTGTGGCTGGAAACACCATATATTTT,CASSPGVAGNTIYF
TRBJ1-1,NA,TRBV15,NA,TGTGCCACCAGCAGGGACAGCACAGAAGCTTTCTTT,CATSRDSTEAFF
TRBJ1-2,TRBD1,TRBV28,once,TGTGCCACCTGGACAGGGCTTAACTATGGCTACACCTTC,CATWTGLNYGYTF
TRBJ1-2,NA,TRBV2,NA,TGTGCCAGCAGGGAGGACTTGGTTACTTATGGCTACACCTTC,CASREDLVTYGYTF
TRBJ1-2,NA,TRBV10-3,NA,TGTGCCATCAGTGGGGGAGGGAGAAATGGCTACACCTTC,CAISGGGRNGYTF
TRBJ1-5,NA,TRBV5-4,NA,TGTGCCAGCAGCTTGGACAGGCAACAGCCCCAGCATTTT,CASSLDRQQPQHF
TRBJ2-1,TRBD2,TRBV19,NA,TGTGCCAGTAGTATAGGACTAGCGGTAGGGGGTGAGCAGTTCTTC,CASSIGLAVGGEQFF
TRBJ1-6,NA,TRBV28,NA,TGTGCCAGCAGTTCACAACAAGTCGGGCCTCCCCTCCACTTT,CASSSQQVGPPLHF
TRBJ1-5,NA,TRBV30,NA,TGTGCCTGGGCGGACTATAGCAATCAGCCCCAGCATTTT,CAWADYSNQPQHF
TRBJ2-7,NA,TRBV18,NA,TGTGCCAGCTCACCTCGCCGGGACACTCTCTACGAGCAGTACTTC,CASSPRRDTLYEQYF
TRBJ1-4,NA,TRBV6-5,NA,TGTGCCAGCAGTCCCTCGTCAGGGATTGGTGAAAAACTGTTTTTT,CASSPSSGIGEKLFF
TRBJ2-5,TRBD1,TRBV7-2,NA,TGTGCCAGCAGCTTAAATCGGGGACAGTCCGGGGAGACCCAGTACTTC,CASSLNRGQSGETQYF
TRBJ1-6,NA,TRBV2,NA,TGTGCCAGCAGTGACGGCAGTCTTAATTCACCCCTCCACTTT,CASSDGSLNSPLHF